A selection of T cell receptor beta chains follows, all from one sample in a study of early T cells in non-severe SARS-CoV-2 infection. TCRdb re-analysed the 5' RACE reads in MiXCR, keeping a single row per CDR3 protein. The table records tens of thousands of distinct CDR3 sequences, roughly 17% of them present only once. This specimen was whole blood, taken at baseline. These TCRs come from an adult who was a healthcare worker with PCR-confirmed SARS-CoV-2 infection or an uninfected control (not recorded which). The CDR3 runs from the conserved cysteine through the conserved F or W. A D gene is named only where the DNA matches it firmly. The listing skips clone size in some rows; elsewhere it reads once, few, many or a size class.

CDR3nt: TGTGCCAGCAGTTTACAGAGGAATTCACCCCTCCACTTT
CDR3aa: CASSLQRNSPLHF
j_gene: TRBJ1-6
d_gene: .
v_gene: TRBV28
abundance: few

CDR3nt: TGTGCCACCAACCCCATGGTAGCGGGAGACACAGATACGCAGTATTTT
CDR3aa: CATNPMVAGDTDTQYF
j_gene: TRBJ2-3
d_gene: TRBD2
v_gene: TRBV10-3
abundance: .

CDR3nt: TGTGCCAGCAGTTACCCGAAAATTGAGCAGTTCTTC
CDR3aa: CASSYPKIEQFF
j_gene: TRBJ2-1
d_gene: .
v_gene: TRBV6-2/TRBV6-3
abundance: .

CDR3nt: TGTGCCGCACGGACAGGGTCGGGACAGCCCCAGCATTTT
CDR3aa: CAARTGSGQPQHF
j_gene: TRBJ1-5
d_gene: TRBD1
v_gene: TRBV28
abundance: many

CDR3nt: TGTGCCAGCACGCTAGTGACTGGTTCCGAGCAGTACTTC
CDR3aa: CASTLVTGSEQYF
j_gene: TRBJ2-7
d_gene: .
v_gene: TRBV12-3/TRBV12-4
abundance: .

CDR3nt: TGCGCCAGCAACTTCCGGGACACCCTTCTGGGTGAAGCTTTCTTT
CDR3aa: CASNFRDTLLGEAFF
j_gene: TRBJ1-1
d_gene: .
v_gene: TRBV5-1
abundance: .

CDR3nt: TGTGCCAGCACAGATACGCAGTATTTT
CDR3aa: CASTDTQYF
j_gene: TRBJ2-3
d_gene: .
v_gene: TRBV27
abundance: few

CDR3nt: TGTGCCAGCAGTCAGGACGGATATGGCTACACCTTC
CDR3aa: CASSQDGYGYTF
j_gene: TRBJ1-2
d_gene: .
v_gene: TRBV28
abundance: .

CDR3nt: TGTGCCAGCAAAGATAGCGGGAACTATGAGCAGTTCTTC
CDR3aa: CASKDSGNYEQFF
j_gene: TRBJ2-1
d_gene: TRBD2
v_gene: TRBV6-5
abundance: .

CDR3nt: TGTGCCAGCAACGAGGGGGTGGCTGCCTACGAGCAGTACTTC
CDR3aa: CASNEGVAAYEQYF
j_gene: TRBJ2-7
d_gene: .
v_gene: TRBV28
abundance: few

CDR3nt: TGTGCCAGCAGCTTAGTCGGCGGCGCCTACGAGCAGTACTTC
CDR3aa: CASSLVGGAYEQYF
j_gene: TRBJ2-7
d_gene: .
v_gene: TRBV7-9
abundance: .

CDR3nt: TGTGCCAGCAGCCCGGTTCTGAATGAGCAGTTCTTC
CDR3aa: CASSPVLNEQFF
j_gene: TRBJ2-1
d_gene: .
v_gene: TRBV7-2
abundance: many

CDR3nt: TGTGCCAGCAGGGTCGAAGCAGGGACCTACGAGCAGTACTTC
CDR3aa: CASRVEAGTYEQYF
j_gene: TRBJ2-7
d_gene: .
v_gene: TRBV28
abundance: .

CDR3nt: TGTGCCACGGGGGGGCCTGTGATCTACAATGAGCAGTTCTTC
CDR3aa: CATGGPVIYNEQFF
j_gene: TRBJ2-1
d_gene: TRBD2
v_gene: TRBV2
abundance: many

CDR3nt: TGTGCCAGCAGCCGCAGGGGGGCAGATACGCAGTATTTT
CDR3aa: CASSRRGADTQYF
j_gene: TRBJ2-3
d_gene: .
v_gene: TRBV9
abundance: few

CDR3nt: TGTGCCAGCAGCCCGGAGGGGTTCATGAATGAGCAGTTCTTC
CDR3aa: CASSPEGFMNEQFF
j_gene: TRBJ2-1
d_gene: .
v_gene: TRBV5-6
abundance: .

CDR3nt: TGTGCCAGCAGTTATGGACAGGGGGCCTACGAGCAGTACTTC
CDR3aa: CASSYGQGAYEQYF
j_gene: TRBJ2-7
d_gene: TRBD1
v_gene: TRBV6-6
abundance: .

CDR3nt: TGTGCCAGCAGTTGGGACAGCCGAAACACCATATATTTT
CDR3aa: CASSWDSRNTIYF
j_gene: TRBJ1-3
d_gene: TRBD1
v_gene: TRBV7-9
abundance: few

CDR3nt: TGCAGCGGCGGGGGGACTAACACAGATACGCAGTATTTT
CDR3aa: CSGGGTNTDTQYF
j_gene: TRBJ2-3
d_gene: TRBD2
v_gene: TRBV29-1
abundance: .

CDR3nt: TGTGCCAGCAGCCAGGACGAGCTGTTTTTT
CDR3aa: CASSQDELFF
j_gene: TRBJ2-2
d_gene: .
v_gene: TRBV14
abundance: few

CDR3nt: TGTGCCAGCAGTTTCGACCCATCAGATACGCAGTATTTT
CDR3aa: CASSFDPSDTQYF
j_gene: TRBJ2-3
d_gene: .
v_gene: TRBV12-3/TRBV12-4
abundance: few

CDR3nt: TGTGCCAGCAGTGCATACGGGACAGGAGCCTACGAGCAGTACTTC
CDR3aa: CASSAYGTGAYEQYF
j_gene: TRBJ2-7
d_gene: TRBD1
v_gene: TRBV27
abundance: few

CDR3nt: TGTGCCAGTAGTAGCGGAAGAGGGGCCGAGCAGTACTTC
CDR3aa: CASSSGRGAEQYF
j_gene: TRBJ2-7
d_gene: .
v_gene: TRBV19
abundance: few

CDR3nt: TGTGCCAGCAGCTCGAAGGGACAGAGCTACGAGCAGTACTTC
CDR3aa: CASSSKGQSYEQYF
j_gene: TRBJ2-7
d_gene: TRBD1
v_gene: TRBV13
abundance: .

CDR3nt: TGTGCCAGCAGCTCCACCCCGGGGAGAGTAAACACCGGGGAGCTGTTTTTT
CDR3aa: CASSSTPGRVNTGELFF
j_gene: TRBJ2-2
d_gene: .
v_gene: TRBV9
abundance: .

CDR3nt: TGCGCCAGCAGCTTGTATCTAGCGGGAGTAGCCGGGGAGCTGCTTTTT
CDR3aa: CASSLYLAGVAGELLF
j_gene: TRBJ2-2
d_gene: TRBD2
v_gene: TRBV5-1
abundance: few

CDR3nt: TGCGCCAGCAGCTTGGGGCGAGGGACAGGGTCGATCAATGAGCAGTTCTTC
CDR3aa: CASSLGRGTGSINEQFF
j_gene: TRBJ2-1
d_gene: TRBD1
v_gene: TRBV5-1
abundance: few

CDR3nt: TGCAGTGCCCACGAGGGGTACGCCTACGAGCAGTACTTC
CDR3aa: CSAHEGYAYEQYF
j_gene: TRBJ2-7
d_gene: .
v_gene: TRBV20-1
abundance: .

CDR3nt: TGTGCCAGCAGTGGACAGGGGACCCTACAGCCCCAGCATTTT
CDR3aa: CASSGQGTLQPQHF
j_gene: TRBJ1-5
d_gene: TRBD1
v_gene: TRBV2
abundance: .

CDR3nt: TGTGCCAGCAGTTTAAAAGACAGCGCCTACGAGCAGTACTTC
CDR3aa: CASSLKDSAYEQYF
j_gene: TRBJ2-7
d_gene: .
v_gene: TRBV27
abundance: .

CDR3nt: TGTGCCAGCAGCCACTACGGGAGCTCCTACGAGCAGTACTTC
CDR3aa: CASSHYGSSYEQYF
j_gene: TRBJ2-7
d_gene: .
v_gene: TRBV11-2
abundance: few

CDR3nt: TGCAGCGTTGATTCATCCGGGAATTTCAACTATGGCTACACCTTC
CDR3aa: CSVDSSGNFNYGYTF
j_gene: TRBJ1-2
d_gene: .
v_gene: TRBV29-1
abundance: many

CDR3nt: TGTGCCAGCAGCTTTTCACCTTTCGCCTACGAGCAGTACTTC
CDR3aa: CASSFSPFAYEQYF
j_gene: TRBJ2-7
d_gene: .
v_gene: TRBV11-2
abundance: .

CDR3nt: TGCGCCAGCAGCCCAAGAGGAGGTGATGAGCAGTTCTTC
CDR3aa: CASSPRGGDEQFF
j_gene: TRBJ2-1
d_gene: .
v_gene: TRBV4-1
abundance: .

CDR3nt: TGTGCCAGCACTGGACTAGCGCGGGCTAATGAGCAGTTCTTC
CDR3aa: CASTGLARANEQFF
j_gene: TRBJ2-1
d_gene: TRBD2
v_gene: TRBV6-2/TRBV6-3
abundance: .

CDR3nt: TGTGCCAGCAGTCTTCGGAAATATGGCTACACCTTC
CDR3aa: CASSLRKYGYTF
j_gene: TRBJ1-2
d_gene: .
v_gene: TRBV28
abundance: .

CDR3nt: TGCGCCAGCAGCTTGAGAGGCGGGGTGAACACCGGGGAGCTGTTTTTT
CDR3aa: CASSLRGGVNTGELFF
j_gene: TRBJ2-2
d_gene: .
v_gene: TRBV5-1
abundance: .

CDR3nt: TGCAGTGCTAGACCCCTAGCGGGATGGACAGATACGCAGTATTTT
CDR3aa: CSARPLAGWTDTQYF
j_gene: TRBJ2-3
d_gene: TRBD2
v_gene: TRBV20-1
abundance: few

CDR3nt: TGTGCCAGCAGCTTCGCGTTCGGGACAGGGTTGACCTCCTACGAGCAGTACTTC
CDR3aa: CASSFAFGTGLTSYEQYF
j_gene: TRBJ2-7
d_gene: TRBD1
v_gene: TRBV28
abundance: many

CDR3nt: TGCGCCAGCAGCCAAGTGGACATGATGTATGAAGCTTTCTTT
CDR3aa: CASSQVDMMYEAFF
j_gene: TRBJ1-1
d_gene: .
v_gene: TRBV4-1
abundance: .